This T cell receptor beta chain was found in a study of T-cell reconstitution after alpha-beta-depleted transplantation in children. Unique molecular identifiers featured in how the TCRbeta library was prepared. TCRdb fed the PCR reads into MiXCR, producing one record per CDR3 protein. The sample yields fewer than 550,000 distinct CDR3 sequences, under 12% seen once. The V gene lost 2 bases and the J gene lost 3 bases, with 23 bases spanning the gap. The CDR3 contains 19 residues. The germline V gene encodes CDR1 SGHAT and CDR2 FQNNGV. This clonotype was counted many times. J is TRBJ2-1 and V is TRBV11-2; D is perhaps TRBD2 (6 bases). This receptor was taken from a child younger than 10 with inherited bone marrow failure, due to receive a stem cell transplant. This specimen consisted of PBMCs, obtained before TCRalphabeta/CD19-depleted stem cell transplant. The CDR3 coding sequence is TGTGCCAGCAGCTTAACTTCGCTGCGGGGACGTCAGGTCTACAATGAGCAGTTCTTC. It encodes CASSLTSLRGRQVYNEQFF.